This T cell receptor beta chain was found in a study of blood T cell repertoires in COVID-19. At the level of the study: Whether acute or convalescent, the COVID-19 samples came from the United States, Italy and Spain. T cells, B-cell-depleted T cells, or PBMCs supplied cDNA or gDNA.

Methods used by the authors: Reference gene primer amplification gave estimated nucleated cell counts. Only in-frame clones appear in the TCRdb table, and some are missing; sequencing was by immunoSEQ multiplex PCR. V and J calls and clone size are copied from that table; D and trimming were computed from the DNA. Of 170,000 or so clones detected, approximately 80% appear once; the ten largest clones hold under 3%. This CDR3 region has 14 residues. J is TRBJ2-7 and V is TRBV21-1; the table's D call of TRBD1 was not tested on the DNA. TRBV21-1 is labeled a pseudogene. This TCR was recovered from a woman between 55 and 75 years old with acute or convalescent COVID-19. What was sequenced was peripheral blood. CDR3 sequence (DNA): TGTGCCAGCAGGAGGAAGAACAGGCCCTACGAGCAGTACTTC. It encodes CASRRKNRPYEQYF.